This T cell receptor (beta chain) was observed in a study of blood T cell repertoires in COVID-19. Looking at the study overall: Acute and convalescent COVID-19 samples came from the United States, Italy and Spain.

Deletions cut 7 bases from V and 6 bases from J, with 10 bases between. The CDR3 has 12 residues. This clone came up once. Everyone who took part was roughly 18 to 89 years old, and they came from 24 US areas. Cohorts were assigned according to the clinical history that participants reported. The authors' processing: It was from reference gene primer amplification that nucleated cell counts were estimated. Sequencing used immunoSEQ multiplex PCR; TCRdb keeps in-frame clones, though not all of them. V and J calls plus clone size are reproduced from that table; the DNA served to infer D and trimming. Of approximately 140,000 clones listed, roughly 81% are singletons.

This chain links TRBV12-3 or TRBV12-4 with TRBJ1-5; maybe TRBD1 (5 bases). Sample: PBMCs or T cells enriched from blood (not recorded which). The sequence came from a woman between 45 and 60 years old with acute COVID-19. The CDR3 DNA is TGTGCCAGCACCCTAACAGGTCAGCCCCAGCATTTT. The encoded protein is CASTLTGQPQHF.